This T cell receptor beta chain was documented in a study of Ad26.COV2.S vaccination and SARS-CoV-2 variants. Treatment meaning: 15 to 20 received Ad26.COV2.S at low or high dose, single or two shots; a few received placebo; per-sample allocation not given. It was on day 63 after the first vaccine or placebo injection that samples were taken. J gave up 9 bases and V 4 bases, and 5 bases lay outside the gene matches. CDR1 is LGHDT, CDR2 YNNKEL, per germline (reference sequence). There are 14 residues in the CDR3. Data came from immunoSEQ multiplex PCR; TCRdb stores just in-frame clones and leaves some out. This sample has 200,000 to 300,000 clones; around nine tenths occur once, and the top ten carry around 10%.

The rearrangement uses TRBV3-1 (or the pseudogene TRBV3-2) and TRBJ2-2; 10 bases match TRBD2. The sample in question was peripheral blood, obtained in a trial of Ad26.COV2.S vaccine versus placebo. The TCR originated in a person aged 18-60 years who received the Ad26.COV2.S COVID-19 vaccine or a placebo. The CDR3 region is CASSLSGGKRELFF. For the CDR3, the DNA is TGTGCCAGCAGCCTTAGCGGGGGGAAGAGGGAGCTGTTTTTT.